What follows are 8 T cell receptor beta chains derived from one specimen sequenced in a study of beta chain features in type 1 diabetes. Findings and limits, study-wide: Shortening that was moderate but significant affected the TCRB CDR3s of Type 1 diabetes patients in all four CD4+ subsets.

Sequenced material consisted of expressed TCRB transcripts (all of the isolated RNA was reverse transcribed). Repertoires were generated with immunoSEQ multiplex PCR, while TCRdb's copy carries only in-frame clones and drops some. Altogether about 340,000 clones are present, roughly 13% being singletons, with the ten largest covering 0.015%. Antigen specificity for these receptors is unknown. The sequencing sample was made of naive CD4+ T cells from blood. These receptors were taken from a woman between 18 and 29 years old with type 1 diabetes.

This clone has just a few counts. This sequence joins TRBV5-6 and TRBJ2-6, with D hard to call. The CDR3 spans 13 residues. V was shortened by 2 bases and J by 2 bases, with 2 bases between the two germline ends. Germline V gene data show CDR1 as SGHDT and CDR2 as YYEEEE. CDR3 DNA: TGTGCCAGCAGCTTTACTGGGGCCAACGTCCTGACTTTC. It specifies CASSFTGANVLTF. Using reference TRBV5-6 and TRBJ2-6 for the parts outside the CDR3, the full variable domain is DAGVTQSPTHLIKTRGQQVTLRCSPKSGHDTVSWYQQALGQGPQFIFQYYEEEERQRGNFPDRFSGHQFPNYSSELNVNALLLGDSALYLCASSFTGANVLTFGAGSRLTVL.

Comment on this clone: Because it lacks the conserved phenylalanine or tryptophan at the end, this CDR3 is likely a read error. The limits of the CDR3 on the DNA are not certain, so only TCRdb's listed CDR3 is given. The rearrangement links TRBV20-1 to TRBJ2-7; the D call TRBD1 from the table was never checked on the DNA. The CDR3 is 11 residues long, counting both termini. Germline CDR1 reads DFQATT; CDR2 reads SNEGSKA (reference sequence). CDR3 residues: CSASNAGEQVL.

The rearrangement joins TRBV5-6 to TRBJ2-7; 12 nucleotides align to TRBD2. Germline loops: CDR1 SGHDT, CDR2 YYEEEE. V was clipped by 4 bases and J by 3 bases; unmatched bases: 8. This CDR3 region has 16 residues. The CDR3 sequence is CASSVELAGGLYEQYV. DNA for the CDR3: TGTGCCAGCAGCGTGGAACTAGCGGGGGGACTCTACGAGCAGTACGTC.

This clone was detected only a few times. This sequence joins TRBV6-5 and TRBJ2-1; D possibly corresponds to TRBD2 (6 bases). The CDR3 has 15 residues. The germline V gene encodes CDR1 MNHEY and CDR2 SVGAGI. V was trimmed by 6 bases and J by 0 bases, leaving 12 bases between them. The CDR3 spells CASRGDGSSYNEQFF. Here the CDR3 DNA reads TGTGCCAGCAGGGGGGACGGGAGCTCCTACAATGAGCAGTTCTTC.

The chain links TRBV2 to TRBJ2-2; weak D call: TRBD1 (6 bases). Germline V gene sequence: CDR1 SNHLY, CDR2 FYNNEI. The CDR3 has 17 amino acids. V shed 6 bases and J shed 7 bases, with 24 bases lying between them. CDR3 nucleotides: TGTGCCAGCAGCGCGCGGACAGCAGGCCCGCCGCACGGGGAGCTGTTTTTT. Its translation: CASSARTAGPPHGELFF.

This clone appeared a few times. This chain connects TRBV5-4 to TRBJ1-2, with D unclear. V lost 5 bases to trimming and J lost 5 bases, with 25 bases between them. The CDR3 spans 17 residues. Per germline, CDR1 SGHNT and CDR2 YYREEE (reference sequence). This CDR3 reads CASSTVGVSSLGYGYTF. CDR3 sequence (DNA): TGTGCCAGCAGTACAGTCGGGGTATCGAGCCTTGGGTATGGCTACACCTTC. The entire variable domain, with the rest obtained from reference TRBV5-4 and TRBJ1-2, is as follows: ETGVTQSPTHLIKTRGQQVTLRCSSQSGHNTVSWYQQALGQGPQFIFQYYREEENGRGNFPPRFSGLQFPNYSSELNVNALELDDSALYLCASSTVGVSSLGYGYTFGSGTRLTVV.

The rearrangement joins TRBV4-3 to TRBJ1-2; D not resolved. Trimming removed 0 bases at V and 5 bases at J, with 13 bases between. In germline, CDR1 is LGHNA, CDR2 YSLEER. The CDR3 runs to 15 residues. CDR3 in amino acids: CASSQDRTHQYGYTF. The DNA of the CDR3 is TGCGCCAGCAGCCAAGATCGAACTCACCAATATGGCTACACCTTC.

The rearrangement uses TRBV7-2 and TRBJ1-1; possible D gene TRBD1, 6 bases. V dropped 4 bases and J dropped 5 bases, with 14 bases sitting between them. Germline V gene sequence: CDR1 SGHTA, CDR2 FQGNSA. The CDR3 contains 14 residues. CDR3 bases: TGTGCCAGCAGCTCAGGGGTCACGAAGACTGAAGCTTTCTTT. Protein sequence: CASSSGVTKTEAFF.